The table lists the clone carrying this T cell receptor (beta chain) with many counts. Its specificity is unknown. At one of its ends the junction is not consistent with the germline gene, which may arise from a read error. This entry is derived from a study of blood T cells in healthy people across ages. The study, taken as a whole, reports: The recorded TCR beta diversity per million T cells decreased in a roughly linear manner with age.

A second PCR of 7 to 11 cycles used a sample-barcoded 5' primer and a J-beta primer mix. MiXCR, applied by TCRdb to the 5' RACE reads, yields one record per CDR3 protein. This repertoire shows approximately 1.5 million distinct CDR3 sequences, almost 35% found once; its top ten account for about 11%. The CDR3 sequence is 15 residues long. Germline V CDR1 and CDR2: SGHRS, YFSETQ. The sequence was obtained from a woman aged 25 to 39 in good health. This chain uses TRBV5-1 with TRBJ1-1, with a tentative D call TRBD1 (5 bases). Sample: blood. The CDR3 DNA reads as TGTGCCAGCAGCTTAGAGGGGACGGTTAACACTGAAGCTTTCTTT. Its translation is CASSLEGTVNTEAFF. Filled out from reference TRBV5-1 and TRBJ1-1, the complete variable domain reads KAGVTQTPRYLIKTRGQQVTLSCSPISGHRSVSWYQQTPGQGLQFLFEYFSETQRNKGNFPGRFSGRQFSNSRSEMNVSTLELGDSALYLCASSLEGTVNTEAFFGQGTRLTVV.